This TCR beta chain emerged from a study of vaccination and CD4 T cells after COVID-19. Noted treatment: approximately nine-day PBMC culture with coronavirus spike peptide pools or control peptides (ViraFEST assay). The CDR3 is 17 residues long. V shed 4 bases and J shed 2 bases, with 21 bases lying between them. CDR1 and CDR2 from the germline V gene are SGHAT and FQNNGV. The table lists this clonotype with a few counts. The antigen remains unidentified. The Oncomine TCR Beta short-read assay was what sequenced the DNA obtained from cultured CD4+ T cells. TCRdb reprocessed the PCR reads with MiXCR, giving one entry per CDR3 protein. The sample holds around 26,000 distinct CDR3 sequences, 40% to 45% seen once.

This clonotype originated in a human donor who had recovered from COVID-19. The V call is TRBV11-2, the J call TRBJ2-7; a weak D match, TRBD1 (6 bases). The sample comprised CD4+ T cells from blood, cultured in vitro. CDR3 nucleotide sequence: TGTGCCAGCAGCTCCCGCGTGGGGGCCAGGATCACCTACGAGCAGTACTTC. The encoded protein is CASSSRVGARITYEQYF.